The next 25 T cell receptor beta chains were all read from a single sample in a study of blood T cell repertoires in COVID-19. The data were produced by immunoSEQ multiplex PCR, yet TCRdb's version contains in-frame clones alone and is incomplete. The table lists 100,000 to 150,000 clones, 60% to 80% of them singletons. Sequenced sample: peripheral blood. The receptors stem from a human donor in a cohort sampled during active COVID-19.

The sample holds one count of this clone. V usage is TRBV4-1 and J usage is TRBJ2-6; weak D call: TRBD1 (6 bases). Trimming took off 4 bases at V and 3 bases at J, with 16 bases between the two ends. The V gene's germline CDR1 is MGHRA and CDR2 YSYEKL. This CDR3 has 17 amino acids. CDR3 region: CASSPTSTGSGANVLTF. DNA for the CDR3: TGCGCCAGCAGCCCGACTTCCACAGGGAGTGGGGCCAACGTCCTGACTTTC.

This clone came up once. The genes are TRBV27 and TRBJ2-7, with TRBD1 as a possible D gene (7 bases). The V end lost 6 bases, the J end lost 0 bases, and 12 bases lay between the germline ends. The CDR3 sequence is 14 residues long. Germline CDR1 and CDR2: MNHEY and SMNVEV (reference sequence). Here the CDR3 reads CASSPGGSSYEQYF. In nucleotides, the CDR3 is TGTGCCAGCAGCCCAGGGGGGAGCTCCTACGAGCAGTACTTC.

The V and J genes are TRBV5-4 and TRBJ2-1, with 12 bases that match TRBD2. The CDR3 is made up of 16 amino acids. Germline CDR1 is SGHNT and CDR2 is YYREEE (reference sequence). V lost 4 bases, J lost 3 bases, and 5 bases stayed unmatched. The CDR3 is CASSRTSGDYYNEQFF. In nucleotides, the CDR3 is TGTGCCAGCAGCCGGACTAGCGGGGATTACTACAATGAGCAGTTCTTC.

The chain employs TRBV7-2 and TRBJ1-2; D gene ambiguous. The CDR3 is 16 amino acids. Germline-derived CDR1 and CDR2 are SGHTA and FQGNSA. V was cut by 5 bases and J by 3 bases, with 19 bases left in between. CDR3 sequence (DNA): TGTGCCAGCAGCACCCGGTTCGGAGCCAACTACTATGGCTACACCTTC. It codes for CASSTRFGANYYGYTF.

The V gene is TRBV19, the J gene TRBJ2-7; D perhaps matches TRBD2 (6 bases). The germline V gene encodes CDR1 LNHDA and CDR2 SQIVND (reference sequence). V dropped 4 bases and J dropped 0 bases, with 13 bases sitting between them. This CDR3 has 15 amino acids. Here the CDR3 reads CASSRGLMSSYEQYF. The CDR3 DNA is TGTGCCAGTAGTAGGGGACTTATGAGCTCCTACGAGCAGTACTTC.

The gene calls are TRBV5-8 and TRBJ2-7; 7 positions agree with TRBD2. With 0 bases clipped from V and 6 bases from J, the junction kept 6 bases outside the gene matches. The CDR3 length is 14 residues. Per the germline V gene, CDR1 is SGHTS and CDR2 is YDEGEE. CDR3 in amino acids: CASSLELAASEQYF. The CDR3 region has the DNA TGTGCCAGCAGCTTGGAGCTAGCGGCTAGCGAGCAGTACTTC.

The V gene is TRBV7-9, the J gene TRBJ2-5; D unclear. Germline V gene sequence: CDR1 SEHNR, CDR2 FQNEAQ (reference sequence). This CDR3 comprises 13 residues. V lost 5 bases and J 2 bases, leaving 9 bases between the germline ends. CDR3 sequence (DNA): TGTGCCAGCAGCCATTTGCAGCAAGAGACCCAGTACTTC. Translated: CASSHLQQETQYF.

In this sample, this clone turned up a few times. The gene calls are TRBV11-2 and TRBJ1-2; perhaps TRBD1 as D (6 bases). The CDR3 sequence is 14 residues long. Germline V CDR1 and CDR2: SGHAT, FQNNGV. V shed 1 base and J shed 7 bases, with 13 bases lying between them. In nucleotides, the CDR3 is TGTGCCAGCAGCTTAGTGCAGGGGCTCGCTGGCTACACCTTC. This encodes CASSLVQGLAGYTF.

The chain uses TRBV19 and TRBJ2-7; 7 nucleotides line up with TRBD1. This CDR3 has 12 amino acids. CDR1 is LNHDA, CDR2 SQIVND, per germline (reference sequence). The V gene end was trimmed by 6 bases and the J gene end by 7 bases; junction bases not matched to a gene: 6. CDR3 sequence reads: CASRDRSGEQYF. Written as DNA, the CDR3 is TGTGCCAGTAGGGACAGGTCGGGGGAGCAGTACTTC. Variable domain in full (rest from reference TRBV19 and TRBJ2-7): DGGITQSPKYLFRKEGQNVTLSCEQNLNHDAMYWYRQDPGQGLRLIYYSQIVNDFQKGDIAEGYSVSREKKESFPLTVTSAQKNPTAFYLCASRDRSGEQYFGPGTRLTVT.

This clone was seen only once. The chain recombines TRBV5-8 with TRBJ2-3, with TRBD1 matching 9 bases. Losses at the gene ends were 0 bases for V and 6 bases for J; bases not matched to a gene: 5. The CDR3 has 15 residues. CDR1 SGHTS and CDR2 YDEGEE come from the germline V gene. The CDR3 DNA reads as TGTGCCAGCAGCTTGGAAGGGACAGGGTCCGATACGCAGTATTTT. This codes for CASSLEGTGSDTQYF.

This chain uses TRBV28 with TRBJ2-7, with TRBD2 matching 7 bases. Per the germline V gene, CDR1 is MDHEN and CDR2 is SYDVKM. Trimming cost V 5 bases and J 4 bases; bases outside gene matches: 11. This CDR3 is 15 amino acids long. CDR3 DNA sequence: TGTGCCAGCAGTCCCGGGGATGGAGCGGGATACGAGCAGTACTTC. This codes for CASSPGDGAGYEQYF.

The chain uses TRBV4-1 and TRBJ1-1, with no clear D. The CDR3 covers 13 residues. Germline CDR1 MGHRA, CDR2 YSYEKL. V shed 3 bases and J shed 5 bases, with 10 bases lying between them. CDR3 region: CASSQAYGTEAFF. The CDR3 DNA is TGCGCCAGCAGCCAGGCCTACGGGACTGAAGCTTTCTTT.

This rearrangement joins TRBV5-1 to TRBJ2-1, with 8 bases aligning to TRBD1. Trimming cost V 1 base and J 4 bases; bases outside gene matches: 4. This CDR3 contains 15 residues. Germline CDR1 reads SGHRS; CDR2 reads YFSETQ. CDR3: CASSLTGQGYNEQFF. The DNA of the CDR3 is TGCGCCAGCAGCTTGACAGGACAGGGTTACAATGAGCAGTTCTTC. Using reference TRBV5-1 and TRBJ2-1 for the parts outside the CDR3, the full variable domain is KAGVTQTPRYLIKTRGQQVTLSCSPISGHRSVSWYQQTPGQGLQFLFEYFSETQRNKGNFPGRFSGRQFSNSRSEMNVSTLELGDSALYLCASSLTGQGYNEQFFGPGTRLTVL.

This chain connects TRBV6-1 to TRBJ1-2, with 11 bases fitting TRBD1. Looked up from germline, CDR1 is MNHNS and CDR2 is SASEGT. This CDR3 has 16 residues. J was trimmed by 4 bases and V by 8 bases; bases with no gene match: 12. The CDR3 protein is CASRVGWTGGPYGYTF. In DNA form, the CDR3 reads TGTGCCAGCCGTGTGGGGTGGACAGGGGGCCCCTATGGCTACACCTTC.

In the case of this clone: Its ends do not fully match the called genes, so a read error is possible. This chain's CDR3 is CASYSSLPAF. The CDR3, as DNA: TGTGCCAGCTACAGTTCACTCCCAGCCTTC. The genes are TRBV2 and TRBJ2-7; D remains ambiguous. Germline lookup yields CDR1 SNHLY and CDR2 FYNNEI. This CDR3 is built from 10 residues.

The chain carries TRBV15 and TRBJ2-7, with 9 bases aligning to TRBD1. J was trimmed by 5 bases and V by 2 bases; bases with no gene match: 10. The CDR3 is 16 residues long. Germline lookup yields CDR1 LNHNV and CDR2 YYDKDF (reference sequence). The CDR3 loop reads CATSRLDRGGPNEQYF. The CDR3 bases are TGTGCCACCAGCAGACTTGACAGGGGGGGTCCCAACGAGCAGTACTTC.

J is TRBJ2-3 and V is TRBV5-1, with TRBD2 identical over 11 bases. Losses at the gene ends were 1 base for V and 3 bases for J; bases not matched to a gene: 4. The CDR3 totals 16 residues. Germline assignment: CDR1 SGHRS and CDR2 YFSETQ. CDR3 in DNA: TGCGCCAGCAGCTTGATAGCGGGAGGGCCGACAGATACGCAGTATTTT. Protein product: CASSLIAGGPTDTQYF.

V gene TRBV9 combines with J gene TRBJ1-2, with 8 positions matching TRBD1. Germline lookup yields CDR1 SGDLS and CDR2 YYNGEE. Trimming at V came to 5 bases and at J to 6 bases, leaving 9 bases not matched to a gene. The CDR3 sequence is 14 residues long. The DNA of the CDR3 is TGTGCCAGCAGTGCGGACAGGGATCATAATGGCTACACCTTC. Translation gives CASSADRDHNGYTF. Filled out from reference TRBV9 and TRBJ1-2, the complete variable domain reads DSGVTQTPKHLITATGQRVTLRCSPRSGDLSVYWYQQSLDQGLQFLIQYYNGEERAKGNILERFSAQQFPDLHSELNLSSLELGDSALYFCASSADRDHNGYTFGSGTRLTVV.

This clone appeared a single time. The rearrangement joins TRBV29-1 to TRBJ2-7, with TRBD1 matching over 9 bases. The CDR3 length is 13 residues. The J segment lost 3 bases and the V segment lost 3 bases, leaving 3 bases of the junction unmatched. The germline CDR1 and CDR2 sequences are SQVTM and ANQGSEA. This CDR3 reads CSVELDRGYEQYF. In DNA form, the CDR3 reads TGCAGCGTTGAGTTGGACAGGGGCTACGAGCAGTACTTC.

The J gene is TRBJ2-7, the V gene TRBV6-2 or TRBV6-3, with 7 bases identical to TRBD1. Germline V CDR1 and CDR2: MNHEY, SVGEGT. J gave up 5 bases and V 1 base, and 11 bases lay outside the gene matches. There are 16 residues in the CDR3. The DNA for the CDR3 is TGTGCCAGCAGTTACTTGGGACAGCCTCAGGGGAACGAGCAGTACTTC. Its protein product is CASSYLGQPQGNEQYF.

V is TRBV29-1 and J is TRBJ2-7, with a possible D match to TRBD2 (5 bases). This CDR3 comprises 12 residues. The V gene's germline CDR1 is SQVTM and CDR2 ANQGSEA. V was shortened by 6 bases and J by 4 bases, with 13 bases between the two germline ends. The CDR3: CSVEDSTYEQYF. In DNA form, the CDR3 reads TGCAGCGTCGAGGACTCCACGTACGAGCAGTACTTC.

V usage is TRBV11-2 and J usage is TRBJ2-3; 14 bases fit TRBD2. With 3 bases clipped from V and 2 bases from J, the junction kept 4 bases outside the gene matches. CDR3 length: 17 residues. Germline V gene data show CDR1 as SGHAT and CDR2 as FQNNGV. The CDR3 DNA reads as TGTGCCAGCAGCTTTCAGGGACTAGCGGGAGTCACAGATACGCAGTATTTT. Translation: CASSFQGLAGVTDTQYF. Based on the CDR3 plus reference TRBV11-2 and TRBJ2-3, the full variable domain is EAGVAQSPRYKIIEKRQSVAFWCNPISGHATLYWYQQILGQGPKLLIQFQNNGVVDDSQLPKDRFSAERLKGVDSTLKIQPAKLEDSAVYLCASSFQGLAGVTDTQYFGPGTRLTVL.

CDR3 sequence: CASAPGDYGYTF. In DNA, the CDR3 is TGTGCCAGCGCTCCGGGAGACTATGGCTACACCTTC. The chain uses TRBV5-4 and TRBJ1-2; D is ambiguous. Germline CDR1 reads SGHNT; CDR2 reads YYREEE (reference sequence). Trimming shortened V by 7 bases and J by 3 bases, and 10 bases separated the two germline ends. The CDR3 runs to 12 residues.

This chain joins TRBV4-1 and TRBJ1-1, with D possibly matching TRBD1 (6 bases). The CDR3 has 16 residues. Trimming shortened V by 0 bases and J by 5 bases, and 16 bases separated the two germline ends. The germline V gene encodes CDR1 MGHRA and CDR2 YSYEKL. CDR3 region: CASSQEPQGGGTEAFF. CDR3 coding DNA: TGCGCCAGCAGCCAAGAGCCACAGGGAGGGGGGACTGAAGCTTTCTTT.

This chain uses TRBV7-9 with TRBJ2-1; TRBD2 matches at 7 bases. Losses at the gene ends were 2 bases for V and 5 bases for J; bases not matched to a gene: 3. The CDR3 extends over 14 amino acids. Germline CDR1 reads SEHNR; CDR2 reads FQNEAQ (reference sequence). CDR3 loop: CASSLNLADNEQFF. The CDR3 coding sequence is TGTGCCAGCAGCTTAAACCTAGCGGACAATGAGCAGTTCTTC.